Below, one T cell receptor beta chain is given with its context. The antigen is not known. This entry comes from a study of CXCR3-negative and CXCR3-positive naive CD8 T cells. The study made its TRB cDNA libraries by 5' RACE, adding UMI labels. TCRdb reprocessed the 5' RACE reads, keeping one entry per CDR3 protein, no DNA. The sample shows some 100,000 distinct CDR3 sequences, and around 0.38% sits with its ten largest clones. The CDR3 sequence is 15 residues long. Germline loops: CDR1 MGHRA, CDR2 YSYEKL. CD45RO-CCR7+CD27+CD95- was the phenotype of naive CD8+ T cells. Study-wide results and caveats: Against CXCR3-negative naive cells, CXCR3-positive naive cells showed more hydrophobic TRB CDR3s.

The source is a human donor in good health. Some clones in this sample may be carry-over from other donors' samples. The genes are TRBV4-1 and TRBJ1-5; TCRdb calls TRBD1, which cannot be checked without DNA. Specimen: naive CXCR3+ CD8+ T cells from blood. Subset: CD45RO-CCR7+CD27+CD95- naive CD8+ T cells expressing CXCR3 (TNR3+). The CDR3 loop reads CASSQDRRGDQPQHF.